This paragraph reports one T cell receptor (beta chain). Its target is unknown. PCR used 60 Vbeta primers and 13 Jbeta primers. This table comes from immunoSEQ multiplex PCR, and its TCRdb copy is limited to in-frame clones, with some not included. The table has 180,000 or so clones, 70% to 90% seen once; the top ten hold approximately 8.5%. This sample stems from a study of cytomegalovirus exposure and HLA in healthy donors. Study-wide points: Associated with cytomegalovirus, according to the listing, were some 180 TCR beta chains. Despite most TCR sequences being rare, some public TCRs occurred in many donors.

V lost 4 bases to trimming and J lost 3 bases, with 11 bases between them. The germline gives CDR1 SGHTS, CDR2 YDEGEE. The CDR3 is 14 amino acids. This TCR derives from a man younger than 35 in good health and CMV-seropositive. Sequenced: PBMCs. The genes are TRBV5-8 and TRBJ1-3; TRBD1 might be the D (6 bases). CDR3 loop: CASSPTGFGNTIYF. The DNA for the CDR3 is TGTGCCAGCAGCCCGACAGGATTTGGAAACACCATATATTTT.